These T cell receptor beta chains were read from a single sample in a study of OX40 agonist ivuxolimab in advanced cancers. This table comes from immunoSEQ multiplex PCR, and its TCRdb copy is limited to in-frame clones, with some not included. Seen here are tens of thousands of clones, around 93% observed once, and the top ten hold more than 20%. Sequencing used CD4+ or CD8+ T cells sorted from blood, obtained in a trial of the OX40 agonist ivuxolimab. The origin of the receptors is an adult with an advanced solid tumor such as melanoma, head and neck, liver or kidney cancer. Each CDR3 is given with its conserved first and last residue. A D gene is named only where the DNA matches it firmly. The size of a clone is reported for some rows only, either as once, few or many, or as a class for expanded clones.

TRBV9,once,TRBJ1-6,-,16,CASSVYRSHLNSPLHF,TGTGCCAGCAGCGTTTACAGGTCCCACCTGAATTCACCCCTCCACTTT
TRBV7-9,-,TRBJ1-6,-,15,CASSLVGGFGSPLHF,TGTGCCAGCAGCTTAGTTGGGGGATTTGGTTCACCCCTCCACTTT
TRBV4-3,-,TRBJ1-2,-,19,CASSQEGIHRRTKFYGYTF,TGCGCCAGCAGCCAAGAGGGCATCCACAGACGGACAAAATTCTATGGCTACACCTTC
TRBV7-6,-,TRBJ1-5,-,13,CASSLTPDQPQHF,TGTGCCAGCAGCTTAACCCCGGATCAGCCCCAGCATTTT
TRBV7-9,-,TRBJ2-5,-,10,CASSPGTQYF,TGTGCCAGCAGCCCTGGGACCCAGTACTTC
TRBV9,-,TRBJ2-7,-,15,CASSVRGSSSYEQYF,TGTGCCAGCAGCGTACGGGGGTCAAGCTCCTACGAGCAGTACTTC
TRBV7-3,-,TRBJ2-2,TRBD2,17,CASSPRSPSGSTGELFF,TGTGCCAGCAGTCCAAGGTCCCCTAGCGGGAGCACCGGGGAGCTGTTTTTT
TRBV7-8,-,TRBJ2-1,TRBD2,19,CASSLGLAGGPEVYNEQFF,TGTGCCAGCAGCTTGGGACTAGCGGGAGGGCCCGAAGTTTACAATGAGCAGTTCTTC
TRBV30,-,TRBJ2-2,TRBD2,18,CAWLGLAATPSNTGELFF,TGTGCCTGGCTAGGACTAGCCGCTACTCCTTCGAACACCGGGGAGCTGTTTTTT
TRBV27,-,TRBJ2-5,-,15,CASGSQGHLKGTQYF,TGTGCCAGCGGATCACAGGGCCACCTGAAGGGGACCCAGTACTTC
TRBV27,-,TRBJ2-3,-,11,CASSFADTQYF,TGTGCCAGCAGTTTTGCAGATACGCAGTATTTT
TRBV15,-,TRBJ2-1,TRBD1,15,CATSNRDSSYNEQFF,TGTGCCACCAGCAACCGGGACAGTTCATACAATGAGCAGTTCTTC
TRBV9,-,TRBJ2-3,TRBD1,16,CASSAGTGVYTDTQYF,TGTGCCAGCAGCGCGGGGACAGGGGTATACACAGATACGCAGTATTTT
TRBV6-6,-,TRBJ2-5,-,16,CASSYSLGGLLETQYF,TGTGCCAGCAGTTACTCTCTGGGGGGCCTCTTAGAGACCCAGTACTTC
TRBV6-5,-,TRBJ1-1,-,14,CASSSTAEDTEAFF,TGTGCCAGCAGTTCCACAGCAGAGGACACTGAAGCTTTCTTT
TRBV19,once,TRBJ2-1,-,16,CASSMFGPTIPNEQFF,TGTGCCAGTAGTATGTTTGGCCCCACGATCCCCAATGAGCAGTTCTTC
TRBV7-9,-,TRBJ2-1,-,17,CASSENPGPPGEDEQFF,TGTGCCAGCAGTGAAAATCCGGGACCCCCGGGAGAGGATGAGCAGTTCTTC
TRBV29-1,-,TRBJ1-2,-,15,CSVEGSWEANYGYTF,TGCAGCGTGGAAGGGTCCTGGGAAGCTAACTATGGCTACACCTTC
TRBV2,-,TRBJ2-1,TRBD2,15,CASKGLAGDYNEQFF,TGTGCCAGCAAGGGACTAGCGGGAGACTACAATGAGCAGTTCTTC
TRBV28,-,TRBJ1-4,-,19,CASSLRGGDHFYSNEKLFF,TGTGCCAGCAGTTTACGAGGGGGAGATCATTTTTATTCTAATGAAAAACTGTTTTTT
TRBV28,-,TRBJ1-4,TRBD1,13,CASHGTVNEKLFF,TGTGCCAGCCACGGGACAGTTAATGAAAAACTGTTTTTT
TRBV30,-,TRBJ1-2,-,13,CAWLDSWSGGYTF,TGTGCCTGGCTGGACAGCTGGTCGGGTGGCTACACCTTC